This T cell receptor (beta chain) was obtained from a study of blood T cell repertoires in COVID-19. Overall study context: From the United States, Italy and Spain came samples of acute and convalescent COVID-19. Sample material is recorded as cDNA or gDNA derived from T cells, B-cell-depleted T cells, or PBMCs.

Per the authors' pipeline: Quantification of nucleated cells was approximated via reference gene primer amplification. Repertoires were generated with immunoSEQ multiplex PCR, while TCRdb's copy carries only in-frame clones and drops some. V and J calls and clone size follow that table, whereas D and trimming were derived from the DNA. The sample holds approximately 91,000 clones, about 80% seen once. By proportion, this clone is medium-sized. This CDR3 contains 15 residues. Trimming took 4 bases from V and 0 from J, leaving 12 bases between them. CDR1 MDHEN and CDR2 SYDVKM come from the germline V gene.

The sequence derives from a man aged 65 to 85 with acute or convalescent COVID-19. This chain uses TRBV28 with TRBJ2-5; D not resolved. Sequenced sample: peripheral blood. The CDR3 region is CASSSPTKYQETQYF. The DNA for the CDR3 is TGTGCCAGCAGTTCCCCAACAAAGTACCAAGAGACCCAGTACTTC.